The 7 T cell receptor beta chains below come from one sample, sequenced in a study of beta chain features in type 1 diabetes. Expressed TCRB transcripts were sequenced because the entire RNA isolate underwent reverse transcription. Libraries were prepared by immunoSEQ multiplex PCR; TCRdb keeps only in-frame clonotypes and omits some of them. The data contain around 430,000 clones, 30% of them singletons. The sample consisted of naive CD4+ T cells from blood. These receptors were obtained from a man younger than 35 in good health.

For the CDR3, the DNA is TGCGCCAGCAGCCGCGTTCTAGCGGGAGGTAATTACAATGAGCAGTTCTTC. It translates to CASSRVLAGGNYNEQFF. The chain uses TRBV4-1 and TRBJ2-1, with 11 bases matching TRBD2. Per the germline V gene, CDR1 is MGHRA and CDR2 is YSYEKL. This CDR3 is 17 amino acids long. V lost 4 bases and J lost 4; bases outside the gene matches: 9.

This clone has only a few counts. The sample contains more than one DNA sequence encoding this CDR3. The chain couples TRBV30 to TRBJ2-7; unclear D gene. V shed 2 bases and J shed 2 bases, with 4 bases lying between them. This CDR3 is built from 11 residues. Germline assignment: CDR1 GTSNPN and CDR2 SVGIG (reference sequence). The CDR3 loop reads CAWSSTYEQYF. In nucleotides, the CDR3 is TGTGCCTGGAGTTCGACCTACGAGCAGTACTTC.

CDR3 sequence (DNA): TGTGCCTGGACTAATACGGACAGGGGACTCTATGGCTACACCTTC. Amino acid sequence: CAWTNTDRGLYGYTF. J is TRBJ1-2 and V is TRBV30; TRBD1 aligns across 9 bases. V lost 4 bases and J lost 4; bases outside the gene matches: 10. The CDR3 loop spans 15 amino acids. In germline, CDR1 is GTSNPN, CDR2 SVGIG (reference sequence).

The genes are TRBV30 and TRBJ2-7, with 8 bases lining up with TRBD1. Germline assignment: CDR1 GTSNPN and CDR2 SVGIG (reference sequence). Trimming at V came to 5 bases and at J to 8 bases, leaving 8 bases not matched to a gene. The CDR3 consists of 12 residues. CDR3 in amino acids: CAWGTGGPKQYF. As DNA, the CDR3 is TGTGCCTGGGGAACAGGGGGTCCCAAGCAGTACTTC.

This rearrangement joins TRBV7-8 to TRBJ1-3; D might be TRBD1 (5 bases). The CDR3 consists of 15 residues. Germline-derived CDR1 and CDR2 are SGHVS and FQNEAQ. Between the trimmed V and J ends, which lost 1 base and 4 bases, there was a span of 11 bases. CDR3 amino acids: CASSLVGGEGNTIYF. CDR3 coding DNA: TGTGCCAGCAGCTTAGTGGGAGGGGAAGGAAACACCATATATTTT.

V is TRBV27 and J is TRBJ2-1; D may be TRBD2 (5 bases). The CDR3 has 15 residues. CDR1 MNHEY and CDR2 SMNVEV come from the germline V gene (reference sequence). The V and J ends lost 2 bases and 4 bases respectively, with 12 bases between them. The CDR3 loop is CASSLRAGIYNEQFF. The DNA for the CDR3 is TGTGCCAGCAGTTTACGGGCGGGTATATACAATGAGCAGTTCTTC.

The chain uses TRBV5-1 and TRBJ2-6; maybe TRBD1 (5 bases). CDR1 is SGHRS and CDR2 is YFSETQ in the germline V gene. Trimming stripped 3 bases from V and 0 bases from J, with 7 bases between. The CDR3 sequence is 15 residues long. This chain's CDR3 is CASSSTVSGANVLTF. As DNA, the CDR3 is TGCGCCAGCAGCTCGACAGTCTCTGGGGCCAACGTCCTGACTTTC.